Each of the 8 T cell receptor beta chains below was sequenced from the same sample in a study of radiotherapy plus CTLA-4 blockade in lung cancer. Generated by immunoSEQ multiplex PCR, the TCRdb table keeps only in-frame clones and is missing some. The table lists 81,000 or so clones, 78% of them singletons. The sequencing here drew on peripheral blood, taken from a patient treated with radiotherapy plus ipilimumab. Receptors were obtained from a human donor with non-small cell lung cancer whose response to radiotherapy plus ipilimumab could not be evaluated. Some clones in this sample may be carry-over from other donors' samples.

In its sample, this clone was seen once. This chain links TRBV11-2 with TRBJ2-2; D gene ambiguous. Trimming took off 2 bases at V and 0 bases at J, with 7 bases between the two ends. The CDR3 sequence is 15 residues long. Per germline, CDR1 SGHAT and CDR2 FQNNGV. CDR3 coding DNA: TGTGCCAGCAGCTTAACTCTCACGAACACCGGGGAGCTGTTTTTT. This translates into CASSLTLTNTGELFF.

The chain carries TRBV7-9 and TRBJ1-1; TRBD1 matches 8 bases. This CDR3 has 16 residues. With 4 bases clipped from V and 4 bases from J, the junction kept 11 bases outside the gene matches. Germline loops: CDR1 SEHNR, CDR2 FQNEAQ (reference sequence). CDR3 sequence reads: CASSSRVGQGGTEAFF. The CDR3 nucleotides are TGTGCCAGCAGCTCGAGAGTCGGACAGGGTGGCACTGAAGCTTTCTTT.

Regarding this clone: This sample includes further DNA sequences coding for the same CDR3. This CDR3 is CASSPGQGSGNTIYF. DNA of the CDR3: TGTGCCAGCTCACCCGGACAGGGTTCCGGAAACACCATATATTTT. The chain has TRBV18 and TRBJ1-3; 8 nucleotides align to TRBD1. Looked up from germline, CDR1 is KGHSH and CDR2 is LQKENI. Trimming at V came to 3 bases and at J to 4 bases, leaving 5 bases not matched to a gene. This CDR3 is built from 15 residues.

The rearrangement joins TRBV4-3 to TRBJ2-3; D possibly corresponds to TRBD2 (5 bases). Germline CDR1 is LGHNA and CDR2 is YSLEER. The length of the CDR3 is 15 residues. Trimming cost V 0 bases and J 3 bases, with 10 bases left between them. DNA for the CDR3: TGCGCCAGCAGCCAAGATAACACTAGGACAGATACGCAGTATTTT. Translated: CASSQDNTRTDTQYF.

V is TRBV5-6 and J is TRBJ2-5; 8 positions match TRBD1. Germline V CDR1 and CDR2: SGHDT, YYEEEE. The CDR3 is 13 amino acids. Unmatched junction bases numbered 4, after V lost 4 bases and J lost 5 bases. DNA of the CDR3: TGTGCCAGCAGCCTGGACAGGGTCGAGACCCAGTACTTC. It codes for CASSLDRVETQYF.

With respect to this clone: The junction differs from germline at one of its ends, possibly a read error. Other nucleotide sequences from this sample produce the same CDR3. The chain joins TRBV7-2 to TRBJ2-3; TRBD2 matches at 8 bases. Germline values: CDR1 SGHTA, CDR2 FQGNSA. The CDR3 runs to 14 residues. The CDR3 region is CASSLVAGQGTQYF. DNA for the CDR3: TGTGCCAGCAGCTTAGTAGCGGGGCAGGGTACGCAGTACTTT.

V is TRBV19 and J is TRBJ1-6; the match to TRBD1 covers 8 bases. Germline V CDR1 and CDR2: LNHDA, SQIVND (reference sequence). The CDR3 consists of 13 residues. V lost 6 bases and J lost 7; bases outside the gene matches: 2. Written as DNA, the CDR3 is TGTGCCAGTAGAGGGACAGGCAATTCACCCCTCCACTTT. Amino acid sequence: CASRGTGNSPLHF.

The chain is built from TRBV7-2 and TRBJ2-5, with D possibly being TRBD2 (5 bases). Germline-derived CDR1 and CDR2 are SGHTA and FQGNSA. This CDR3 spans 13 amino acids. V was pared by 2 bases and J by 4 bases, with 8 bases between. CDR3 DNA sequence: TGTGCCAGCAGCTTAACTAGAGGAGAGACCCAGTACTTC. Translated, it gives CASSLTRGETQYF.